This is a list of T cell receptor beta chains from one sample in a study of human T cells and chemical hapten exposure. TCRdb redid the calling of the 5' RACE reads with MiXCR, one entry per CDR3 protein. The repertoire holds roughly 120,000 distinct CDR3 sequences, approximately 19% seen once, with around 2.7% in the top ten. These receptors all come from a human donor in good health. The CDR3 runs from the conserved cysteine through the conserved F or W. D genes are given only for firm matches. A clone size is listed for some rows: how often the clone was seen (once, few, many), or a class if it is expanded.

>few|TRBJ2-7|TRBV7-8|TRBD2
CASSPLAGGYEQYF
TGTGCCAGCAGCCCCCTAGCGGGGGGTTACGAGCAGTACTTC
>NA|TRBJ1-6|TRBV3-1|NA
CASSQETGTLGSPLHF
TGTGCCAGCAGCCAAGAAACGGGTACCTTGGGATCACCCCTCCACTTT
>NA|TRBJ2-1|TRBV20-1|TRBD2
CSARGSGTRSYNEQFF
TGCAGTGCTAGGGGTAGCGGGACCCGCTCCTACAATGAGCAGTTCTTC
>NA|TRBJ2-7|TRBV9|NA
CASSVDPGSAYEQYF
TGTGCCAGCAGCGTAGATCCAGGGTCGGCCTACGAGCAGTACTTC
>NA|TRBJ1-2|TRBV14|NA
CAISQDVGIGGYTF
TGTGCCATCAGCCAAGATGTCGGAATTGGGGGCTACACCTTC
>many|TRBJ1-5|TRBV20-1|NA
CSAVGDGNQPQHF
TGCAGTGCTGTGGGAGATGGCAATCAGCCCCAGCATTTT
>few|TRBJ2-3|TRBV2|NA
CASREWDRRGTDTQYF
TGTGCCAGCAGAGAGTGGGACCGGAGGGGAACAGATACGCAGTATTTT
>NA|TRBJ1-1|TRBV9|TRBD1
CASSARTGAYTEAFF
TGTGCCAGCAGCGCGCGGACAGGGGCCTACACTGAAGCTTTCTTT
>NA|TRBJ2-2|TRBV9|TRBD2
CASSVARAGGGTGELFF
TGTGCCAGCAGCGTAGCACGAGCGGGAGGGGGCACCGGGGAGCTGTTTTTT
>few|TRBJ2-4|TRBV5-6|NA
CASSYNRDFQNIQYF
TGTGCCAGCAGCTATAACCGGGACTTCCAAAACATTCAGTACTTC
>few|TRBJ2-3|TRBV28|TRBD1
CASSLQGAGADTQYF
TGTGCCAGCAGTTTACAGGGGGCCGGGGCAGATACGCAGTATTTT
>once|TRBJ1-1|TRBV29-1|TRBD1
CSVARGRGNTEAFF
TGCAGCGTTGCAAGGGGGCGGGGGAACACTGAAGCTTTCTTT
>few|TRBJ2-1|TRBV2|TRBD2
CASRRGSTYNEQFF
TGTGCCAGCAGGCGGGGGTCTACCTACAATGAGCAGTTCTTC
>NA|TRBJ2-5|TRBV28|NA
CASSLRGSPGTQYF
TGTGCCAGCAGTTTACGAGGCAGTCCGGGGACCCAGTACTTC
>NA|TRBJ1-3|TRBV7-3|NA
CASSCWVGRGNTIYF
TGTGCCAGCAGCTGCTGGGTAGGGCGCGGAAACACCATATATTTT
>NA|TRBJ2-4|TRBV6-1|TRBD2
CASSEGLAGAKNIQYF
TGTGCCAGCAGTGAAGGACTAGCGGGAGCCAAAAACATTCAGTACTTC
>few|TRBJ1-2|TRBV30|NA
CAWTPSGNPNYGYTF
TGTGCCTGGACCCCATCCGGGAATCCTAACTATGGCTACACCTTC
>NA|TRBJ2-5|TRBV20-1|NA
CSASSDQETQYF
TGCAGTGCTAGTAGCGACCAAGAGACCCAGTACTTC
>few|TRBJ1-1|TRBV25-1|TRBD1
CASGKSKQGTPSNTEAFF
TGTGCCAGCGGGAAAAGTAAACAGGGGACCCCCTCGAACACTGAAGCTTTCTTT
>few|TRBJ2-2|TRBV5-4|TRBD1
CASSLAWTGAGELFF
TGTGCCAGCAGCTTGGCCTGGACAGGGGCCGGGGAGCTGTTTTTT
>NA|TRBJ1-5|TRBV6-5|TRBD1
CASCRGQPSNQPQHF
TGTGCCAGCTGCCGGGGACAGCCTAGCAATCAGCCCCAGCATTTT
>few|TRBJ2-1|TRBV24-1|TRBD2
CATSATSGRGNEQFF
TGTGCCACCAGTGCAACGAGCGGGAGGGGGAATGAGCAGTTCTTC